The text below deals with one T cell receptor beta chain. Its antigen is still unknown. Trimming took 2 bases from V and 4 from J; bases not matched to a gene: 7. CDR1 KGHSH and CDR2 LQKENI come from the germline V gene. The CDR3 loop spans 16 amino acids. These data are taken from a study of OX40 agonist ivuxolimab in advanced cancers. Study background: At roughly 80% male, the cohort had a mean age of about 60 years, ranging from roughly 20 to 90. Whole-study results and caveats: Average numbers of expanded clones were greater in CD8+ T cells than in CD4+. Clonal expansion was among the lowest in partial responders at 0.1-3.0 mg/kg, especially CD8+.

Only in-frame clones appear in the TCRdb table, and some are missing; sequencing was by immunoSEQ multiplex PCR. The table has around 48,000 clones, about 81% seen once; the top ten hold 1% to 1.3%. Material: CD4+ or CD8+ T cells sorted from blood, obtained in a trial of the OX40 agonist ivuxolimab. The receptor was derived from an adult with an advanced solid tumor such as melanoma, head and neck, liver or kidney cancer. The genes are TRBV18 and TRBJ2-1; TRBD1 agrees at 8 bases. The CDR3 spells CASSPTQGARYNEQFF. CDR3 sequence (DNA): TGTGCCAGCTCACCAACGCAGGGGGCGCGATACAATGAGCAGTTCTTC. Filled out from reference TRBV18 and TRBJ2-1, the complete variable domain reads NAGVMQNPRHLVRRRGQEARLRCSPMKGHSHVYWYRQLPEEGLKFMVYLQKENIIDESGMPKERFSAEFPKEGPSILRIQQVVRGDSAAYFCASSPTQGARYNEQFFGPGTRLTVL.